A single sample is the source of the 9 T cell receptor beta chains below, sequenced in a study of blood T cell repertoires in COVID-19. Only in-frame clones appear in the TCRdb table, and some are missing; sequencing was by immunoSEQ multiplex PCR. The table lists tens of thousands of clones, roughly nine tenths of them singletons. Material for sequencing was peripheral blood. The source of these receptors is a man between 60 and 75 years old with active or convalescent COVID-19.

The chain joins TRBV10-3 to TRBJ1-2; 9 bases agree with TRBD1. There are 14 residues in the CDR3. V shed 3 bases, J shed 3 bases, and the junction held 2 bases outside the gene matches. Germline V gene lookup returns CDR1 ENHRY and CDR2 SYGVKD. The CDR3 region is CAISEQGADYGYTF. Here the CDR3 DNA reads TGTGCCATCAGTGAACAGGGGGCAGACTATGGCTACACCTTC.

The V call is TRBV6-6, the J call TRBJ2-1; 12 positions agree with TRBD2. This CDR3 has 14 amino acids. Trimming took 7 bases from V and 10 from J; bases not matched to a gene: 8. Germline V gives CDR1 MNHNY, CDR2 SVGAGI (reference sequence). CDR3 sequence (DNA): TGTGCCAGCACTCCTAGCGGGGGGGCCCAGGAGCAGTTCTTC. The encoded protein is CASTPSGGAQEQFF.

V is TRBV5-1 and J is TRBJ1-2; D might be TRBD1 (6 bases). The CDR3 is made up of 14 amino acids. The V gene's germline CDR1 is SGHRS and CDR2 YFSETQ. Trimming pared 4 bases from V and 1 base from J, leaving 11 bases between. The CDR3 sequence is CASSPRQDNYGYTF. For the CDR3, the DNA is TGCGCCAGCAGCCCCCGACAGGATAACTATGGCTACACCTTC.

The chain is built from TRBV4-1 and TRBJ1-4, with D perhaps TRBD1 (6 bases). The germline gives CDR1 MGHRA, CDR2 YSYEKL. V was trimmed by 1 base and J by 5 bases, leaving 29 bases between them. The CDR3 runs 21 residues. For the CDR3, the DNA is TGCGCCAGCAGCCAAGGGGTCGCAGGGACAATATCGGCAATGGCGAATGAAAAACTGTTTTTT. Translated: CASSQGVAGTISAMANEKLFF.

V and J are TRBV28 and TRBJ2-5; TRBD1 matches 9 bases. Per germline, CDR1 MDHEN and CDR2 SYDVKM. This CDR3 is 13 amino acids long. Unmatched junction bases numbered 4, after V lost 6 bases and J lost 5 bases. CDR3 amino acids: CASRPGQGETQYF. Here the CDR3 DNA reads TGTGCCAGCAGACCCGGACAGGGGGAGACCCAGTACTTC.

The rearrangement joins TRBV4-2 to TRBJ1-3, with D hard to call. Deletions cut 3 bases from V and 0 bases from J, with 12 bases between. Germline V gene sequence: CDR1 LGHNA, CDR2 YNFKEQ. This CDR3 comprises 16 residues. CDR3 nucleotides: TGTGCCAGCAGCCACCCACTAAGCCACTCTGGAAACACCATATATTTT. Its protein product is CASSHPLSHSGNTIYF.

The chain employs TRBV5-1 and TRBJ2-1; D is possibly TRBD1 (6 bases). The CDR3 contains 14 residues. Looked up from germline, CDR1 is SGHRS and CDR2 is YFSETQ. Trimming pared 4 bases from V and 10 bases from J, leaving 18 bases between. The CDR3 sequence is CASSPSPTGTEQFF. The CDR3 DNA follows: TGCGCCAGCAGCCCCAGCCCAACAGGGACGGAGCAGTTCTTC.

For the CDR3, the DNA is TGTGCCAGCAGTTTCGGGACAGGGGGCGGGAACACTGAAGCTTTCTTT. It specifies CASSFGTGGGNTEAFF. The chain uses TRBV28 and TRBJ1-1; TRBD1 matches at 12 bases. Germline lookup yields CDR1 MDHEN and CDR2 SYDVKM. The CDR3 spans 16 residues. V was pared by 3 bases and J by 1 base, with 3 bases of the junction left unmatched.

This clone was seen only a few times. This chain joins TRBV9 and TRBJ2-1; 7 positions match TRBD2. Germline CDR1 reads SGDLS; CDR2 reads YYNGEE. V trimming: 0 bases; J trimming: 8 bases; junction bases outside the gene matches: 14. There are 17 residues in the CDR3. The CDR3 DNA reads TGTGCCAGCAGCGTAGCGTTGGCTAGCGGAGGCTCCGATGAGCAGTTCTTC. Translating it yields CASSVALASGGSDEQFF.